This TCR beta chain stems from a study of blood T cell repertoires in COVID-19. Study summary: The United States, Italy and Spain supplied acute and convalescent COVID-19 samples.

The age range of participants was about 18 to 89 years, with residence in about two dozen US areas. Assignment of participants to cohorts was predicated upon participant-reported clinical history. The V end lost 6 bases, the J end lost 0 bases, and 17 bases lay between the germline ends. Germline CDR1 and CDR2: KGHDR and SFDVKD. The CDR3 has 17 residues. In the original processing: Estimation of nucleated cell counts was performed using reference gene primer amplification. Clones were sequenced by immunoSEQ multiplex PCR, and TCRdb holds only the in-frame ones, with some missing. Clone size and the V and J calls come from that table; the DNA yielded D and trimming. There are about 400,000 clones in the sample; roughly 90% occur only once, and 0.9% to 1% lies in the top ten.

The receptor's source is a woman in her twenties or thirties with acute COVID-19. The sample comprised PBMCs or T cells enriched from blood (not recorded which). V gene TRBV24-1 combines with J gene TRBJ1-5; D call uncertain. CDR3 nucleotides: TGTGCCACCAGTAGTAGGTGGGAGGAACATAGCAATCAGCCCCAGCATTTT. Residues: CATSSRWEEHSNQPQHF.